A selection of T cell receptor beta chains follows, all from one sample in a study of early T cells in non-severe SARS-CoV-2 infection. TCRdb redid the calling of the 5' RACE reads with MiXCR, one entry per CDR3 protein. This table has roughly 52,000 distinct CDR3 sequences, under 7.5% appearing once. The specimen comprised whole blood, sampled at baseline. Receptor source: an adult who was a healthcare worker with PCR-confirmed SARS-CoV-2 infection or an uninfected control (not recorded which). Each CDR3 is given with its conserved first and last residue. The D gene is left open where the match is weak. Clone size, where shown, is once, few, many, or a class for clones that have expanded.

CDR3 DNA	CDR3 protein	D gene	V gene	J gene	clone size
TGTGCCAGCAGCTTATTTCGCGGGGAGGAGACCCAGTACTTC	CASSLFRGEETQYF	NA	TRBV7-7	TRBJ2-5	few
TGCGCCAGCAGCCAAGGGTCCCCGGGGTACCCCTACGAGCAGTACTTC	CASSQGSPGYPYEQYF	NA	TRBV4-3	TRBJ2-7	few
TGTGCCAGCAGCCACACCGCCACAGTTAGCACAGATACGCAGTATTTT	CASSHTATVSTDTQYF	NA	TRBV3-1	TRBJ2-3	NA
TGTGCCAGCAGTACGGACAAAACAGCGAATCAGCCCCAGCATTTT	CASSTDKTANQPQHF	NA	TRBV2	TRBJ1-5	many
TGTGCCAGCAGTGAAAATCAGGGGTACGGGTTTTGGGAGCAGTACTTC	CASSENQGYGFWEQYF	NA	TRBV2	TRBJ2-7	many
TGTGCCAGCAGCGCTGGGACAGAGCTCACTGAAGCTTTCTTT	CASSAGTELTEAFF	TRBD1	TRBV7-2	TRBJ1-1	NA
TGTGCCAGCAGCTTAGGGCAGCTAAGTCATGAGCAGTTCTTC	CASSLGQLSHEQFF	NA	TRBV7-4	TRBJ2-1	many
TGTGCCAGCAGTTTCATCAGGGAAAGTCGGGAAAAACTGTTTTTT	CASSFIRESREKLFF	NA	TRBV2	TRBJ1-4	many
TGTGCCAGCAGCTTAGGGTTACCTGAAGCTTTCTTT	CASSLGLPEAFF	NA	TRBV5-5	TRBJ1-1	NA
TGTGCCAGCTCACCCGGGGGATTTAACTATGGCTACACCTTC	CASSPGGFNYGYTF	NA	TRBV18	TRBJ1-2	once
TGCAGCGTTGCCGAGCGGAGACAAGAGACCCAGTACTTC	CSVAERRQETQYF	NA	TRBV29-1	TRBJ2-5	many
TGTGCCAGCAGCTATTCGGCCCCAGGGGCCGGGGAGCTGTTTTTT	CASSYSAPGAGELFF	NA	TRBV12-3/TRBV12-4	TRBJ2-2	few
TGCGCCAGCAGTTACCGGGCAGGGGCCGATAATTCACCCCTCCACTTT	CASSYRAGADNSPLHF	NA	TRBV4-3	TRBJ1-6	NA
TGTGCCAGCTCACAAAGCACGGGCCGGCCCCAGCATTTT	CASSQSTGRPQHF	NA	TRBV18	TRBJ1-5	many
TGTGCCAGCAGTCATATAACAGGGGAGCAGTACTTC	CASSHITGEQYF	NA	TRBV12-3/TRBV12-4	TRBJ2-7	many
TGTGCCAGCAGCTCAGATACGCAGTATTTT	CASSSDTQYF	NA	TRBV9	TRBJ2-3	NA
TGTGCCACCAGTGATCCTAGGGGGGCCAACGTCCTGACTTTC	CATSDPRGANVLTF	NA	TRBV24-1	TRBJ2-6	NA
TGCAGTGCCTGGGGACGGTCCTACAATGAGCAGTTCTTC	CSAWGRSYNEQFF	NA	TRBV20-1	TRBJ2-1	NA
TGTGCCAGCAGTGTCGGTCAGGGTAGCGAGACCCAGTACTTC	CASSVGQGSETQYF	NA	TRBV2	TRBJ2-5	NA
TGTGCCAGCAGCTTATTCTACGAGCAGTACTTC	CASSLFYEQYF	NA	TRBV11-2	TRBJ2-7	few
TGTGCCAGCAGTTTAAATTTGGGGTCGGACAGTGGAAGCACAGATACGCAGTATTTT	CASSLNLGSDSGSTDTQYF	NA	TRBV12-3/TRBV12-4	TRBJ2-3	many
TGCAGCGTTGCGAAACTAGCGGGACCAAACACAGATACGCAGTATTTT	CSVAKLAGPNTDTQYF	TRBD2	TRBV29-1	TRBJ2-3	many
TGTGCCACCAGTGACTCCCCGGGTAGCGGGGCTTTCTCCTACAATGAGCAGTTCTTC	CATSDSPGSGAFSYNEQFF	TRBD2	TRBV24-1	TRBJ2-1	many
TGTGCCAGCTCGGGATTCGGGCGCACGGGGGATACGCAGTATTTT	CASSGFGRTGDTQYF	NA	TRBV18	TRBJ2-3	many
TGTGCCAGCAGATCGGGACAGGCGAATCAGCCCCAGCATTTT	CASRSGQANQPQHF	TRBD1	TRBV28	TRBJ1-5	few
TGTGCCAGCAGCTTAGATTACGCCACAGATACGCAGTATTTT	CASSLDYATDTQYF	NA	TRBV7-2	TRBJ2-3	NA
TGTGCCAGCAGTTACTCAATCCCCCCCGAGTGGACCCAGTACTTC	CASSYSIPPEWTQYF	NA	TRBV6-5	TRBJ2-5	few
TGTGCCAGCAGTTACCTGGGGGAGCTGTTTTTT	CASSYLGELFF	NA	TRBV6-5	TRBJ2-2	many
TGTGCCAGCAGTCGGAGACAGGCCACTTTTGAAGCTTTCTTT	CASSRRQATFEAFF	NA	TRBV12-3/TRBV12-4	TRBJ1-1	many
TGTGCCAGCAGCTTAGTTTCGGGATCGTTCCCGGGAAACACCATATATTTT	CASSLVSGSFPGNTIYF	NA	TRBV11-2	TRBJ1-3	NA
TGTGCCAGCTCACCAGGGTCCGATGAAGATACGCAGTATTTT	CASSPGSDEDTQYF	NA	TRBV18	TRBJ2-3	few
TGTGCCAGCAGCTCCCCTGGTGCGACATTCCAAGAGACCCAGTACTTC	CASSSPGATFQETQYF	NA	TRBV11-2	TRBJ2-5	once
TGTGCCAGCAGCGTAGCGGGGGGGGTTTCCTACAATGAGCAGTTCTTC	CASSVAGGVSYNEQFF	TRBD2	TRBV9	TRBJ2-1	many
TGCAGTGCTAGAGATTGGGGCAGGGAAGAGACCCAGTACTTC	CSARDWGREETQYF	NA	TRBV20-1	TRBJ2-5	many
TGTGCCAGCAGCGTAGGTCTTCGCGCTGAAGCTTTCTTT	CASSVGLRAEAFF	NA	TRBV9	TRBJ1-1	many
TGTGCCAGCAGAAGCACTATTAAGGGAATGAACACTGAAGCTTTCTTT	CASRSTIKGMNTEAFF	NA	TRBV7-9	TRBJ1-1	many
TGCAGTGCTAGGGCGTGGGGAGATACGCAGTATTTT	CSARAWGDTQYF	NA	TRBV20-1	TRBJ2-3	many
TGCAGTGCCCTCTGGTCAGTTCAAGAGACCCAGTACTTC	CSALWSVQETQYF	NA	TRBV20-1	TRBJ2-5	many
TGTGCCAGCAGTTTAGTATCCGGACACGTCTACGAGCAGTACTTC	CASSLVSGHVYEQYF	NA	TRBV28	TRBJ2-7	few
TGTGCCAGCTCACGAACCCTAGCAGGGGGCGGGACTGAAGCTTTCTTT	CASSRTLAGGGTEAFF	TRBD1	TRBV18	TRBJ1-1	many
TGTGCCAGCAGTAGGACGAATGAAAAACTGTTTTTT	CASSRTNEKLFF	NA	TRBV28	TRBJ1-4	few